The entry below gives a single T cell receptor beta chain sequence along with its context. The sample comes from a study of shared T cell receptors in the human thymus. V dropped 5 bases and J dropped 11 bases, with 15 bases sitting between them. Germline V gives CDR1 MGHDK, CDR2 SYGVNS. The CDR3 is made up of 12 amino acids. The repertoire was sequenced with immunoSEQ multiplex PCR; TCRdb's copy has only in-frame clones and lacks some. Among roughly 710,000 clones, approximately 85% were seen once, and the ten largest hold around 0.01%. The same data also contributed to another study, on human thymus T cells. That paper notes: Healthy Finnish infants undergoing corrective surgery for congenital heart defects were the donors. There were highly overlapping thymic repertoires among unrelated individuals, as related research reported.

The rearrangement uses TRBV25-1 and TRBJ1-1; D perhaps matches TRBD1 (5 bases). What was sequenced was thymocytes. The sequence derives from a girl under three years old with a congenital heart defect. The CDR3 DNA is TGTGCCAGCAGTCGGGCAGGGAGGAAGGCTTTCTTT. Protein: CASSRAGRKAFF.